This TCR beta chain was documented in a study of T cell responses to AZD1222 COVID-19 vaccine listed by TCRdb under 2021. Some background on the complete study: TCR sequencing was performed for about 250 trial participants, of whom about 200 were given two doses of AZD1222 and around 25 were given two doses of MenACWY control vaccine. Trial participants were enrolled by age into 18-55, 56-69 and 70-plus year subgroups, with around 150, 28 and 57 TCR-sequenced participants respectively.

What the research found in general, with its limitations: Reportedly, almost half of the unique spike-specific TCRs recognized epitopes lying outside the regions that are mutated in the B.1.351 and B.1.1.7 variants. Participants were mostly white British and included more females than males, and it was suggested by the authors that clonal diversity may have been underestimated. Only six AZD1222 recipients were SARS-CoV-2 seropositive at baseline, limiting conclusions about previously exposed vaccinees. A significant rise in spike-specific TCR breadth and depth was observed after two AZD1222 doses relative to day 0 and relative to MenACWY recipients. No day 14 peak-response samples were available, so repertoires were characterized only after the peak T cell response. The vaccine-associated CD4 TCRs covered the entire spike protein, and the dominant responses fell in regions 160-218 and 743-854. In the small 56-69-year group, the increase in depth fell short of significance, most likely because of low power.

The CDR3 spans 17 residues, from the cysteine through the phenylalanine. Only CDR3 DNA is held: 51 bases, read in frame from base 1. V is cut by 0 bases and J by 2 bases, and the space between the germline ends is 15 bases. Sequences SGHTS (CDR1) and YDEGEE (CDR2) are obtained from the germline V gene. In the paper's terms, the time point label means: about 28 days (+/-7) after the second vaccine dose. AZD1222 recipients whose second dose came at about 4 weeks and those whose second dose came at about 12 weeks were combined into one group, since spike-specific TCR depth and breadth did not differ between the two schedules. The vaccinee samples were drawn from two UK trials, COV001 and COV002, one of which was a single-blind randomized controlled phase 2/3 trial testing AZD1222 (ChAdOx1 nCoV-19) in healthy adults. For TCRbeta chain sequencing, PBMC samples from trial participants were taken at day 0 and at day 28 after the second dose.

This clone was seen a single time. Its recognized antigen is unknown. Per-base quality was not reported, and no clone a single base away is much larger than it. The CDR3 regions of human TCRbeta chains were subjected to immunosequencing. The original methods were these. Repertoire TCRs were checked for matches against a reference library of SARS-CoV-2-specific TCRs that had been generated using the MIRA antigen-specificity platform. Breadth was defined as the fraction of unique TCRs that were SARS-CoV-2-associated, and depth was defined as the fraction of total T cells that were SARS-CoV-2-associated. Each spike-specific TCR was assigned to its reactive spike region and to a CD4 or CD8 class using the MIRA data. Log10-transformed breadth and depth values were compared by one-way ANOVA with Sidak's multiple comparisons tests. In its TCRdb copy, this immuneACCESS table keeps in-frame sequences only and misses some clones. Where compared with another copy, unresolved V genes explain less than half of these, and the others have no known cause. V and J calls plus clone size are reproduced from that table; the DNA served to infer D and trimming. The table for this sample lists 200,000 or so clones; approximately 93% of them were counted only once. The leading ten clones occupy 0.9% to 1.1% of the sample.

The TCR originated in an adult who received the AZD1222 COVID-19 vaccine. The sample in question was peripheral blood, obtained 28 days after the second AZD1222 dose. The rearrangement combines TRBV5-8 with TRBJ1-5; TRBD1 is a weak D gene call, 5 bases matching. The nucleotides read TGTGCCAGCAGCTTGGTGGAGGGGAGTCGGGGCAATCAGCCCCAGCATTTT. The translation is CASSLVEGSRGNQPQHF.